The entry below gives a single TCR beta chain sequence along with its context. Antigen specificity is unknown. The data belong to a study of CD8 T cells in ankylosing spondylitis. V lost 3 bases, J lost 5 bases, and 14 bases stayed unmatched. This CDR3 region has 18 residues. Germline V gene sequence: CDR1 KGHDR, CDR2 SFDVKD. TCRdb itself ran the 5' RACE reads through MiXCR, one entry per CDR3 protein. In the table there are 250,000 or so distinct CDR3 sequences, 20% to 30% of which are singletons. Whole-study results and caveats: CD8+ cells made up the disease-linked clones, which were relatively rare in peripheral blood. Reportedly, matched ankylosing spondylitis synovial fluid was significantly enriched for disease-linked clones. For ankylosing spondylitis blood, a TCR beta motif of seven to nine highly homologous variants appeared characteristic.

This chain links TRBV24-1 with TRBJ2-5, with TRBD2 identical over 10 bases. Sequenced material: blood, either unsorted or a sorted T cell fraction (not recorded which). The sequence was obtained from a male donor with ankylosing spondylitis or in good health (not recorded which). CDR3 residues: CATSDGGVLAGSGETQYF. CDR3 DNA: TGTGCCACCAGTGATGGTGGGGTACTAGCGGGGTCGGGGGAGACCCAGTACTTC.